This T cell receptor (beta chain) was retrieved from a study of tumor-infiltrating lymphocytes in primary liver carcinoma. V dropped 5 bases and J dropped 0 bases, with 12 bases sitting between them. The CDR3 is 15 residues long. Each 20-30 mg portion of unsorted bulk tissue served as the source for co-extraction of RNA and DNA. This clonotype occurred a few times. This may arise from a read error, as a much more abundant clone is one base away. Priming with a constant-region primer yielded TCR beta cDNA from 450 to 600 ng total RNA. Researchers made the TCR beta libraries by running three nested multiplex PCR rounds with slightly modified ARM-PCR. It was with TRBV1-TRBV30 forward primers and a C-beta reverse primer that the first two PCR rounds were run, at 10 to 11 cycles each. TCRdb redid the calling of the multiplex PCR reads with MiXCR, one entry per CDR3 protein. The sample lists around 88,000 distinct CDR3 sequences; around 68% were seen once.

The sequence came from a man aged 35-49 years with primary liver carcinoma and hepatitis B virus infection. This chain joins TRBV6-7 and TRBJ2-3; unclear D gene. TRBV6-7 is classed as an ORF, of uncertain function. The sample comprised tumor-adjacent normal liver tissue. The CDR3 nucleotides read TGTGCCAGCAGTCATCCCGAAGGGAGCACAGATACGCAGTATTTT. This codes for CASSHPEGSTDTQYF.